This is a list of T cell receptor beta chains from one sample in a study of shared clonotypes between healthy human individuals. Data came from immunoSEQ multiplex PCR; TCRdb stores just in-frame clones and leaves some out. The sample contains some 490,000 clones, approximately 82% of which appear only once. The sequenced sample consisted of PBMCs. These receptor sequences come from a woman in her thirties or forties in good health. Some clones in this sample may be carry-over from other donors' samples. The CDR3 runs from the conserved cysteine through the conserved F or W. Each record gives: J gene, D gene, clone size, V gene, CDR3 protein, CDR3 DNA. D genes are given only for firm matches. Rows give clone size only sometimes, using once, few, many, or a class for an expanded clone.

>TRBJ2-5|TRBD2|-|TRBV5-1
CASGASGATPETQYF
TGCGCCAGCGGGGCTAGCGGTGCTACCCCGGAGACCCAGTACTTC
>TRBJ1-5|-|-|TRBV28
CASSLPTGFTQPQHF
TGTGCCAGCAGTCTACCAACAGGGTTTACTCAGCCCCAGCATTTT
>TRBJ1-3|TRBD1|few|TRBV11-2
CASSRDSQGYTIYF
TGTGCCAGCAGCCGGGACAGCCAGGGGTACACCATATATTTT
>TRBJ1-5|-|-|TRBV2
CASHGGLGNQPQHF
TGTGCCAGCCACGGGGGCCTAGGCAATCAGCCCCAGCATTTT
>TRBJ2-1|-|-|TRBV10-3
CAIMGWSGQGVGDNNEQFF
TGTGCCATCATGGGGTGGAGCGGACAAGGGGTGGGGGACAACAATGAGCAGTTCTTC
>TRBJ2-7|TRBD2|-|TRBV29-1
CSVVRPTSGSLEQYF
TGCAGCGTTGTTCGGCCGACTAGCGGGAGTCTCGAGCAGTACTTC
>TRBJ2-7|TRBD2|few|TRBV6-1
CASSEAYGGVGHEQYF
TGTGCCAGCAGTGAAGCATACGGGGGGGTCGGACACGAGCAGTACTTC
>TRBJ1-4|-|few|TRBV18
CASSPRGGQHEKLFF
TGTGCCAGCTCACCACGGGGCGGGCAACATGAAAAACTGTTTTTT
>TRBJ2-7|TRBD2|-|TRBV6-1
CASSEGTSGFVYEQYF
TGTGCCAGCAGTGAAGGTACTAGCGGGTTCGTCTACGAGCAGTACTTC
>TRBJ2-5|-|few|TRBV5-1
CASSLDRHQETQYF
TGCGCCAGCAGCTTGGACAGACACCAAGAGACCCAGTACTTC
>TRBJ2-7|TRBD1|-|TRBV4-2
CASSQALGQSLYEQYF
TGTGCCAGCAGCCAAGCTCTGGGACAGTCCCTCTACGAGCAGTACTTC
>TRBJ1-1|TRBD1|-|TRBV6-1
CASSEWDRGSPEAFF
TGTGCCAGCAGTGAATGGGACAGGGGCTCTCCTGAAGCTTTCTTT
>TRBJ2-1|TRBD1|-|TRBV28
CASSLRKGGSWVYNEQFF
TGTGCCAGCAGTTTACGAAAAGGGGGCTCGTGGGTTTACAATGAGCAGTTCTTC
>TRBJ2-7|-|-|TRBV4-1
CASSHQGYF
TGCGCCAGCAGCCATCAGGGGTACTTC
>TRBJ2-1|-|-|TRBV19
CASSTPGLSYNEQFF
TGTGCCAGTAGTACCCCAGGTCTTTCCTACAATGAGCAGTTCTTC
>TRBJ2-7|TRBD2|-|TRBV5-4
CASSSGLAGGKSYEQYF
TGTGCCAGCAGCTCGGGACTAGCGGGAGGTAAATCCTACGAGCAGTACTTC
>TRBJ2-5|-|-|TRBV5-1
CASSLEASVQETQYF
TGCGCCAGCAGTCTAGAGGCCTCCGTCCAAGAGACCCAGTACTTC
>TRBJ1-5|-|few|TRBV4-2
CASSQDSEQPQHF
TGTGCCAGCAGCCAAGATTCTGAACAGCCCCAGCATTTT
>TRBJ2-3|-|-|TRBV10-3
CAISESRVDTQYF
TGTGCCATCAGTGAGTCCCGGGTAGATACGCAGTATTTT
>TRBJ2-1|TRBD2|-|TRBV5-1
CASSGMGTSVSSYNEQFF
TGCGCCAGCAGTGGGATGGGGACTAGCGTAAGCTCCTACAATGAGCAGTTCTTC
>TRBJ2-5|-|-|TRBV5-4
CASSLAQGGQETQYF
TGTGCCAGCAGCTTGGCTCAGGGTGGACAAGAGACCCAGTACTTC
>TRBJ1-2|-|-|TRBV28
CASSLWTQEARIYGYTF
TGTGCCAGCAGTTTATGGACACAGGAGGCGCGCATCTATGGCTACACCTTC
>TRBJ1-5|-|-|TRBV13
CASSPGGGPQHF
TGTGCCAGCAGCCCGGGGGGAGGGCCCCAGCATTTT
>TRBJ2-5|-|-|TRBV7-9
CASSSLVGVETQYF
TGTGCCAGCAGCTCCCTCGTCGGGGTGGAGACCCAGTACTTC
>TRBJ1-4|-|many|TRBV9
CASSPWDNEKLFF
TGTGCCAGCAGCCCCTGGGATAATGAAAAACTGTTTTTT
>TRBJ2-6|TRBD2|-|TRBV19
CASSMVWEGTSAGANVLTF
TGTGCCAGTAGTATGGTTTGGGAGGGTACCTCGGCTGGGGCCAACGTCCTGACTTTC
>TRBJ2-5|-|-|TRBV7-7
CASSAYTPGRETQYF
TGTGCCAGCAGCGCCTATACCCCCGGACGAGAGACCCAGTACTTC
>TRBJ1-2|-|few|TRBV10-3
CAISADPNYGYTF
TGTGCCATCAGTGCAGACCCCAACTATGGCTACACCTTC
>TRBJ2-7|-|-|TRBV19
CATANRDNTYEQYF
TGTGCCACCGCCAACCGGGACAACACCTACGAGCAGTACTTC
>TRBJ2-3|-|-|TRBV9
CASSPTSLATDTQYF
TGTGCCAGCAGCCCAACTAGCCTCGCCACAGATACGCAGTATTTC
>TRBJ1-2|-|once|TRBV5-6
CASSLGRNYGYTF
TGTGCCAGCAGCTTGGGGCGGAACTATGGCTACACCTTC
>TRBJ1-2|TRBD1|-|TRBV28
CASSLETGGASAGYTF
TGTGCCAGCAGTTTAGAAACAGGGGGAGCGTCGGCTGGCTACACCTTC
>TRBJ2-7|-|few|TRBV6-1
CASRGRGTHEQYF
TGTGCCAGCAGGGGCAGGGGAACGCACGAGCAGTACTTC